The 4 T cell receptor beta chains below come from one sample, sequenced in a study of yellow fever vaccine responses in identical twins. TCRdb redid the calling of the RT-PCR reads with MiXCR, one entry per CDR3 protein. The sample contains approximately 20,000 distinct CDR3 sequences, roughly 78% of which appear only once. The starting material was T cells from blood (PBMCs), unsorted or a sorted subset (not recorded which), obtained before or after yellow fever vaccination (not recorded which). The receptors derive from a young woman who received the yellow fever vaccine.

The chain employs TRBV2 and TRBJ2-5; possible D gene TRBD1, 5 bases. Trimming stripped 3 bases from V and 1 base from J, with 9 bases between. The CDR3 has 14 amino acids. Germline lookup yields CDR1 SNHLY and CDR2 FYNNEI. The DNA of the CDR3 is TGTGCCAGCAGTGAGGGGCGGCTCCAAGAGACCCAGTACTTC. As protein: CASSEGRLQETQYF.

This clonotype occurred once. J is TRBJ2-1 and V is TRBV20-1; TRBD2 is a possible D gene (6 bases). This CDR3 has 15 amino acids. Germline V gene lookup returns CDR1 DFQATT and CDR2 SNEGSKA (reference sequence). V was shortened by 3 bases and J by 7 bases, with 19 bases between the two germline ends. Here the CDR3 reads CSARPLPGEVNEQFF. Here the CDR3 DNA reads TGCAGTGCTAGGCCTCTCCCGGGAGAGGTTAATGAGCAGTTCTTC.

CDR3 loop: CASSFSFTGGEQFF. The CDR3 DNA sequence: TGTGCCAGCAGTTTCAGTTTCACAGGGGGTGAGCAGTTCTTC. The V call is TRBV27, the J call TRBJ2-1, with 8 bases matching TRBD1. Losses at the gene ends were 3 bases for V and 9 bases for J; bases not matched to a gene: 7. Germline V gene data show CDR1 as MNHEY and CDR2 as SMNVEV (reference sequence). The CDR3 is 14 residues long.

This clonotype has a handful of counts. The genes are TRBV3-1 and TRBJ2-1; D gene uncertain. Germline lookup yields CDR1 LGHDT and CDR2 YNNKEL (reference sequence). The CDR3 has 11 residues. V shed 3 bases and J shed 4 bases, with 1 base lying between them. This CDR3 reads CASSHYNEQFF. Written as DNA, the CDR3 is TGTGCCAGCAGCCATTACAATGAGCAGTTCTTC.